The 4 T cell receptor beta chains below come from one sample, sequenced in a study of cytomegalovirus exposure and HLA in healthy donors. Assay: immunoSEQ multiplex PCR; the TCRdb copy retains only in-frame clones and omits some. This table holds 150,000 to 200,000 clones, roughly 91% found once. Material for sequencing was PBMCs. The receptors shown here come from a woman younger than 35 in good health and CMV-seropositive.

V usage is TRBV7-3 and J usage is TRBJ2-3, with 11 bases aligning to TRBD1. Germline V CDR1 and CDR2: SGHTA, FQGTGA. J was trimmed by 4 bases and V by 4 bases; bases with no gene match: 10. The CDR3 covers 17 residues. The chain's CDR3 is CASSSPGTGGFSDTQYF. Written as DNA, the CDR3 is TGTGCCAGCAGCTCCCCCGGGACAGGGGGTTTCTCAGATACGCAGTATTTT.

The rearrangement uses TRBV5-4 and TRBJ2-3; D might be TRBD1 (5 bases). V was cut by 0 bases and J by 4 bases, with 9 bases left in between. Germline V gives CDR1 SGHNT, CDR2 YYREEE (reference sequence). The CDR3 contains 14 residues. CDR3 in amino acids: CASSLGRVADTQYF. CDR3 nucleotide sequence: TGTGCCAGCAGCTTGGGCAGGGTCGCAGATACGCAGTATTTT.

The rearrangement links TRBV9 to TRBJ1-4; no clear D gene. CDR1 and CDR2 from the germline V gene are SGDLS and YYNGEE. The V end was cut by 0 bases, the J end by 7 bases, with 7 bases between. This CDR3 has 13 amino acids. CDR3 DNA: TGTGCCAGCAGCGTAGGGCCGTCTGAAAAACTGTTTTTT. Its translation: CASSVGPSEKLFF. Looking up the rest from reference TRBV9 and TRBJ1-4 gives the full variable domain: DSGVTQTPKHLITATGQRVTLRCSPRSGDLSVYWYQQSLDQGLQFLIQYYNGEERAKGNILERFSAQQFPDLHSELNLSSLELGDSALYFCASSVGPSEKLFFGSGTQLSVL.

This clone has just one count. This chain connects TRBV19 to TRBJ2-2; no clear D. CDR1 is LNHDA, CDR2 SQIVND, per germline (reference sequence). The CDR3 contains 14 residues. The ends were cut back, 6 bases at V and 0 bases at J, with 8 bases in the middle. The CDR3 coding sequence is TGTGCCAGTAGGGCGGCGACGAACACCGGGGAGCTGTTTTTT. Translation gives CASRAATNTGELFF.